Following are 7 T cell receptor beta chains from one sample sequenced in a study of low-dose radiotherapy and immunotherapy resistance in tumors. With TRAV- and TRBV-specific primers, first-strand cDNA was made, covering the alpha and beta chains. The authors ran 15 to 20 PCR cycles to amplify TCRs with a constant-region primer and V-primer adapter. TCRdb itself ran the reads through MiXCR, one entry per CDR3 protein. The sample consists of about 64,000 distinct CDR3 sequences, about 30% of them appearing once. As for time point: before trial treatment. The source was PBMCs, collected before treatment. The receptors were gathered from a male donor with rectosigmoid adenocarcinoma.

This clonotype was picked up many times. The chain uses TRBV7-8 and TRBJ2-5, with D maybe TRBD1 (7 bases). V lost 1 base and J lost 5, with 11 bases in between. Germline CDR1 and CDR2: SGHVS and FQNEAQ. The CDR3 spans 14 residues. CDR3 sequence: CASSLVPGGETQYF. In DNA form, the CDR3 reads TGTGCCAGCAGCTTAGTCCCAGGGGGGGAGACCCAGTACTTC.

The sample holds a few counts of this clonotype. In DNA form, the CDR3 reads TGTGCCAGCACCCCGCGAGGCAGGGTCCATGAGCAGTTCTTC. As protein: CASTPRGRVHEQFF. The chain couples TRBV28 to TRBJ2-1, with a possible D match to TRBD1 (5 bases). The germline V gene encodes CDR1 MDHEN and CDR2 SYDVKM. V lost 7 bases and J 8 bases, leaving 18 bases between the germline ends. The CDR3 is 14 amino acids.

The CDR3 bases are TGTGCCAGCACGAGGCTAGCGGGAACTACCTCCTACGAGCAGTACTTC. Translated: CASTRLAGTTSYEQYF. This chain links TRBV28 with TRBJ2-7, with TRBD2 matching over 9 bases. The CDR3 has 16 amino acids. Germline loops: CDR1 MDHEN, CDR2 SYDVKM. V lost 7 bases and J lost 0; bases outside the gene matches: 10.

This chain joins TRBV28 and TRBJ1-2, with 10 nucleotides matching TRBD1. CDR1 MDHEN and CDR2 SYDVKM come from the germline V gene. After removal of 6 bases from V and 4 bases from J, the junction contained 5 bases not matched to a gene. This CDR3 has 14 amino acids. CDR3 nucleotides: TGTGCCAGCAGCCCCGGGACAGGGGTCTATGGCTACACCTTC. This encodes CASSPGTGVYGYTF.

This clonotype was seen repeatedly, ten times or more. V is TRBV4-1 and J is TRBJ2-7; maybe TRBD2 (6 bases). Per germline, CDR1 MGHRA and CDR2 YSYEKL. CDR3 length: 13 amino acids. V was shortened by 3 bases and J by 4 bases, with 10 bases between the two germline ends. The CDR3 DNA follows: TGCGCCAGCAGCCAGGGACTTGGGTACGAGCAGTACTTC. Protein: CASSQGLGYEQYF.

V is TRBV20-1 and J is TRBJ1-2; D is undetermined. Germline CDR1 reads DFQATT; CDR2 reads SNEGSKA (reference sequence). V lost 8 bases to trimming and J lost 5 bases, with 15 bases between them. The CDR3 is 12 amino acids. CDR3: CSPGGDRYGYTF. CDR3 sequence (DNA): TGCAGTCCAGGCGGGGATCGGTATGGCTACACCTTC.

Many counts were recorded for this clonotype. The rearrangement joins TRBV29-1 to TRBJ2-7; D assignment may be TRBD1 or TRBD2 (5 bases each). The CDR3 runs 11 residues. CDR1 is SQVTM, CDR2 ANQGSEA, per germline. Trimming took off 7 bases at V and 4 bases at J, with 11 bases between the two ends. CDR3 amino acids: CSAHEGYEQYF. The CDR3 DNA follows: TGCAGCGCGCACGAGGGGTACGAGCAGTACTTC.